A single sample gave rise to the 32 T cell receptor beta chains below, sequenced in a study of T cell responses to AZD1222 COVID-19 vaccine. The assay was immunoSEQ multiplex PCR, and TCRdb's table has in-frame clones only and misses some. The table has just over 90,000 clones, approximately 92% seen once. Here the sequenced sample was peripheral blood, taken 28 days after the second AZD1222 dose. The receptor set was obtained from an adult who received the AZD1222 COVID-19 vaccine.

This chain joins TRBV5-1 and TRBJ2-3, with TRBD2 matching over 10 bases. Germline CDR1 reads SGHRS; CDR2 reads YFSETQ. The trim removed 4 bases at V and 2 bases at J, leaving 13 bases unmatched. The CDR3 extends over 18 amino acids. The CDR3 DNA is TGCGCCAGCAGCAAGGACGAGCGAGCGGGAGGGTACACAGATACGCAGTATTTT. Protein sequence: CASSKDERAGGYTDTQYF. Drawing the rest from reference TRBV5-1 and TRBJ2-3, the complete variable domain is KAGVTQTPRYLIKTRGQQVTLSCSPISGHRSVSWYQQTPGQGLQFLFEYFSETQRNKGNFPGRFSGRQFSNSRSEMNVSTLELGDSALYLCASSKDERAGGYTDTQYFGPGTRLTVL.

CDR3 in amino acids: CASSLSFGLHYEQYF. The DNA for the CDR3 is TGTGCCAGCAGTTTATCGTTCGGTTTGCACTACGAGCAGTACTTC. The chain employs TRBV27 and TRBJ2-7; D not certain. This CDR3 region has 15 residues. Germline CDR1 MNHEY, CDR2 SMNVEV (reference sequence). V lost 0 bases to trimming and J lost 3 bases, with 12 bases between them.

The rearrangement uses TRBV19 and TRBJ1-2; D ambiguous. The CDR3 covers 14 residues. The germline gives CDR1 LNHDA, CDR2 SQIVND (reference sequence). V shed 5 bases and J shed 4 bases, with 14 bases lying between them. The CDR3 DNA reads TGTGCCAGTAGTCTACGTGGTTGGCCCTATGGCTACACCTTC. Its protein product is CASSLRGWPYGYTF.

The chain employs TRBV7-3 and TRBJ2-1; D is unclear. Trimming took off 1 base at V and 7 bases at J, with 8 bases between the two ends. Germline V gives CDR1 SGHTA, CDR2 FQGTGA. CDR3 length: 13 amino acids. CDR3 DNA: TGTGCCAGCAGCTTAAGTCAGGCGAATGAGCAGTTCTTC. Protein sequence: CASSLSQANEQFF.

The V gene is TRBV30, the J gene TRBJ2-5; the match to TRBD1 covers 8 bases. The CDR3 is 14 amino acids. Germline trimming cut 1 base from V and 9 bases from J; bases unmatched to any gene: 10. Per germline, CDR1 GTSNPN and CDR2 SVGIG (reference sequence). The CDR3 DNA sequence: TGTGCCTGGAGTGCTATACAGGGGGGCGGGTCCCAGTACTTC. Amino acid sequence: CAWSAIQGGGSQYF.

This clone has just one count. The chain has TRBV13 and TRBJ2-3; TRBD2 matches 8 bases. The CDR3 contains 16 residues. Germline CDR1 reads PRHDT; CDR2 reads FYEKMQ (reference sequence). Trimming cost V 5 bases and J 6 bases; bases outside gene matches: 13. The CDR3 DNA is TGTGCCAGCAGCGGTGGCCGGGGGGGCAAGGCCGATACGCAGTATTTT. This gives the protein CASSGGRGGKADTQYF.

V usage is TRBV15 and J usage is TRBJ2-2, with TRBD2 matching 7 bases. The CDR3 is made up of 18 amino acids. The V gene's germline CDR1 is LNHNV and CDR2 YYDKDF (reference sequence). V shed 1 base and J 1 base; nucleotides not matched to a gene: 9. The CDR3 nucleotides are TGTGCCACCAGCAGAGTGAGCGGGGCCCAGGGGAACACCGGGGAGCTGTTTTTT. This encodes CATSRVSGAQGNTGELFF.

This clone has only one observation. This chain uses TRBV4-1 with TRBJ2-3, with 9 bases fitting TRBD2. The CDR3 runs 17 residues. Germline CDR1 and CDR2: MGHRA and YSYEKL. V gave up 4 bases and J gave up 7 bases; unmatched junction bases: 15. The CDR3 loop is CASSPDLTSGLINTQYF. CDR3 nucleotide sequence: TGCGCCAGCAGCCCGGATTTGACTAGCGGTTTAATTAATACGCAGTATTTT.

The chain has TRBV13 and TRBJ2-1; D is uncertain. Germline assignment: CDR1 PRHDT and CDR2 FYEKMQ (reference sequence). V lost 4 bases, J lost 5 bases, and 9 bases lay in between. The CDR3 is made up of 13 amino acids. Here the CDR3 DNA reads TGTGCCAGCAGCTACCTTTGGGACAATGAGCAGTTCTTC. This gives the protein CASSYLWDNEQFF.

In its sample, this clone was seen once. This chain uses TRBV5-4 with TRBJ2-1; TRBD1 aligns across 12 bases. With 2 bases clipped from V and 8 bases from J, the junction kept 8 bases outside the gene matches. The germline CDR1 and CDR2 sequences are SGHNT and YYREEE (reference sequence). The CDR3 has 16 amino acids. The CDR3 region is CASSLGGGQGADEQFF. The CDR3 coding sequence is TGTGCCAGCAGCTTAGGCGGGGGACAGGGGGCCGATGAGCAGTTCTTC.

The chain uses TRBV7-6 and TRBJ2-5; 7 positions match TRBD2. V gave up 0 bases and J gave up 5 bases; unmatched junction bases: 6. The germline gives CDR1 SGHVS, CDR2 FNYEAQ. The CDR3 has 15 amino acids. The CDR3 is CASSLAMTSFETQYF. CDR3 nucleotide sequence: TGTGCCAGCAGCTTAGCGATGACTAGCTTTGAGACCCAGTACTTC. Variable domain in full (rest from reference TRBV7-6 and TRBJ2-5): GAGVSQSPRYKVTKRGQDVALRCDPISGHVSLYWYRQALGQGPEFLTYFNYEAQQDKSGLPNDRFSAERPEGSISTLTIQRTEQRDSAMYRCASSLAMTSFETQYFGPGTRLLVL.

This sequence joins TRBV29-1 and TRBJ1-5; D perhaps matches TRBD1 (5 bases). The V gene lost 6 bases and the J gene lost 6 bases, with 18 bases spanning the gap. This CDR3 region has 14 residues. Looked up from germline, CDR1 is SQVTM and CDR2 is ANQGSEA. The CDR3 DNA sequence: TGCAGCGTCCTTTTACAGGATGGGGGTCAGCCCCAGCATTTT. It codes for CSVLLQDGGQPQHF.

The genes are TRBV7-9 and TRBJ2-1; 7 nucleotides line up with TRBD2. The CDR3 has 15 amino acids. Trimming took 5 bases from V and 3 from J; bases not matched to a gene: 7. Germline CDR1 and CDR2: SEHNR and FQNEAQ (reference sequence). The CDR3 region is CASSPSSGRYNEQFF. CDR3 DNA sequence: TGTGCCAGCAGCCCCTCTAGCGGCCGCTACAATGAGCAGTTCTTC.

The chain employs TRBV29-1 and TRBJ2-1, with 7 positions matching TRBD1. This CDR3 contains 12 residues. Trimming removed 8 bases from V and 7 bases from J; junction bases left unmatched: 8. Germline lookup yields CDR1 SQVTM and CDR2 ANQGSEA. The CDR3 loop reads CSMGQRENEQFF. The CDR3 nucleotides are TGCAGCATGGGACAGAGGGAAAATGAGCAGTTCTTC.

The J gene is TRBJ2-3, the V gene TRBV12-3 or TRBV12-4; tentatively, D is TRBD1 (6 bases). V lost 5 bases and J lost 7, with 10 bases in between. This CDR3 spans 12 amino acids. In DNA form, the CDR3 reads TGTGCCAGCAGTCCTGACAGGTATACGCAGTATTTT. The encoded protein is CASSPDRYTQYF.

As to this clone: The junction shows a germline mismatch at one end, possibly a read error. This chain uses TRBV5-1 with TRBJ2-5; D call uncertain. The CDR3 runs 13 residues. In germline, CDR1 is SGHRS, CDR2 YFSETQ. The DNA of the CDR3 is TGCGCCAGCCAACCGGGTCTCACGGAGAACCAGTACTTC. Translation gives CASQPGLTENQYF.

In nucleotides, the CDR3 is TGTGCCAGCAGCTTAGCGTTGGTTCCAACCTTC. Amino acids: CASSLALVPTF. V and J are TRBV7-9 and TRBJ1-2; D ambiguous. The V gene lost 0 bases and the J gene lost 14 bases, with 10 bases spanning the gap. CDR3 length equals 11 residues. Germline CDR1 reads SEHNR; CDR2 reads FQNEAQ (reference sequence).

The rearrangement links TRBV4-1 to TRBJ1-1; the D gene is possibly TRBD1 (6 bases). This CDR3 has 16 amino acids. Trimming took off 5 bases at V and 4 bases at J, with 20 bases between the two ends. Germline assignment: CDR1 MGHRA and CDR2 YSYEKL. The CDR3 protein is CASSLGQAGRGTEAFF. CDR3 in DNA: TGCGCCAGCAGCTTGGGACAAGCCGGAAGGGGCACTGAAGCTTTCTTT.

This chain uses TRBV2 with TRBJ2-3; the match to TRBD1 covers 7 bases. The ends lost 2 bases at V and 2 bases at J; junction bases unmatched: 16. CDR1 and CDR2 (germline): SNHLY, FYNNEI. The CDR3 is 19 amino acids. In DNA, the CDR3 is TGTGCCAGCAGTGAACGGGACAGTTTCACGGAGACCGACACAGATACGCAGTATTTT. Its protein product is CASSERDSFTETDTDTQYF.

The chain uses TRBV11-3 and TRBJ1-1, with 8 nucleotides matching TRBD1. V gave up 5 bases and J gave up 4 bases; unmatched junction bases: 6. This CDR3 is 14 amino acids long. Germline-derived CDR1 and CDR2 are SGHNT and YENEEA. The DNA for the CDR3 is TGTGCCAGCAGCAAAACAGGGGGGGCCACTGAAGCTTTCTTT. Translated: CASSKTGGATEAFF.

The gene calls are TRBV9 and TRBJ2-1; TRBD2 matches at 16 bases. This CDR3 has 19 residues. Germline CDR1 and CDR2: SGDLS and YYNGEE. Unmatched junction bases numbered 11, after V lost 0 bases and J lost 8 bases. The CDR3 sequence is CASSVGKGLAGGPVDEQFF. Written as DNA, the CDR3 is TGTGCCAGCAGCGTAGGAAAGGGACTAGCGGGGGGGCCGGTAGATGAGCAGTTCTTC.

This chain links TRBV5-4 with TRBJ2-1; no clear D. CDR1 is SGHNT and CDR2 is YYREEE in the germline V gene (reference sequence). The CDR3 covers 14 residues. The V end lost 1 base, the J end lost 7 bases, and 12 bases lay between the germline ends. The CDR3 here is CASSLHGEWNEQFF. In nucleotides, the CDR3 is TGTGCCAGCAGCTTGCATGGAGAGTGGAATGAGCAGTTCTTC.

The rearrangement uses TRBV20-1 and TRBJ1-2; D is ambiguous. The CDR3 covers 12 residues. The germline V and J ends were trimmed by 3 bases and 2 bases, with 7 bases remaining between them. Germline V gives CDR1 DFQATT, CDR2 SNEGSKA (reference sequence). Here the CDR3 DNA reads TGCAGTGCTAGTGGCAGGAACTATGGCTACACCTTC. The encoded protein is CSASGRNYGYTF.

CDR3 nucleotides: TGTGCCTGGAGCCTGCCGCTGAACACTGAAGCTTTCTTT. It specifies CAWSLPLNTEAFF. V gene TRBV30 combines with J gene TRBJ1-1; D is unclear. The V end was cut by 3 bases, the J end by 0 bases, with 8 bases between. Germline CDR1 and CDR2: GTSNPN and SVGIG (reference sequence). The CDR3 has 13 amino acids.

The chain couples TRBV9 to TRBJ1-3; the match to TRBD1 covers 7 bases. The CDR3 is 15 amino acids. CDR1 SGDLS and CDR2 YYNGEE come from the germline V gene. The J segment lost 0 bases and the V segment lost 4 bases, leaving 4 bases of the junction unmatched. The CDR3 bases are TGTGCCAGCAGCCCCAGGGGGGACTCTGGAAACACCATATATTTT. Translated: CASSPRGDSGNTIYF.

Concerning this clone itself: The sample carries other DNA sequences with the same CDR3. The chain uses TRBV19 and TRBJ1-5, with TRBD1 matching over 8 bases. CDR1 is LNHDA and CDR2 is SQIVND in the germline V gene (reference sequence). The CDR3 runs 14 residues. V gave up 5 bases and J gave up 6 bases; unmatched junction bases: 6. DNA of the CDR3: TGTGCCAGTAGTGCCGGACAGGGTGGTCAGCCCCAGCATTTT. Residues: CASSAGQGGQPQHF.

V and J are TRBV27 and TRBJ1-6, with 9 bases matching TRBD1. V shed 10 bases and J 8 bases; nucleotides not matched to a gene: 6. This CDR3 region has 13 residues. Germline-derived CDR1 and CDR2 are MNHEY and SMNVEV (reference sequence). The CDR3 region is CATAGQGDSPLHF. The CDR3 DNA reads as TGTGCCACCGCGGGACAGGGCGATTCACCCCTCCACTTT.

This chain links TRBV18 with TRBJ2-7, with 9 positions matching TRBD2. Germline V lookup: CDR1 KGHSH, CDR2 LQKENI. This CDR3 region has 15 residues. V was pared by 4 bases and J by 3 bases, with 7 bases of the junction left unmatched. CDR3: CASSLAGGPGYEQYF. In DNA form, the CDR3 reads TGTGCCAGCTCACTGGCGGGGGGGCCGGGCTACGAGCAGTACTTC. Combining the CDR3 with reference TRBV18 and TRBJ2-7 gives the whole variable domain NAGVMQNPRHLVRRRGQEARLRCSPMKGHSHVYWYRQLPEEGLKFMVYLQKENIIDESGMPKERFSAEFPKEGPSILRIQQVVRGDSAAYFCASSLAGGPGYEQYFGPGTRLTVT.

The gene calls are TRBV12-3 or TRBV12-4 and TRBJ1-1; no definite D call. V was cut by 3 bases and J by 5 bases, with 7 bases left in between. CDR3 length equals 12 residues. CDR3 coding DNA: TGTGCCAGCAGTTTCGTGAGTACTGAAGCTTTCTTT. It specifies CASSFVSTEAFF.

This chain joins TRBV12-3 or TRBV12-4 and TRBJ1-6; no firm D call. Trimming pared 4 bases from V and 8 bases from J, leaving 6 bases between. The CDR3 is 12 residues long. CDR3 DNA sequence: TGTGCCAGCAGTTCCCCGGATTCACCCCTCCACTTT. Translated, it gives CASSSPDSPLHF.

This clone was detected a few times. V usage is TRBV5-6 and J usage is TRBJ1-6; no firm D call. CDR1 is SGHDT and CDR2 is YYEEEE in the germline V gene. V was cut by 2 bases and J by 3 bases, with 6 bases left in between. The CDR3 has 14 amino acids. The CDR3: CASSFLSYNSPLHF. The CDR3 nucleotides are TGTGCCAGCAGCTTTCTAAGCTATAATTCACCCCTCCACTTT.

This chain uses TRBV27 with TRBJ1-1; D is possibly TRBD1 (5 bases). CDR3 length: 14 amino acids. V shed 0 bases and J shed 4 bases, with 9 bases lying between them. CDR1 and CDR2 (germline): MNHEY, SMNVEV (reference sequence). DNA of the CDR3: TGTGCCAGCAGTTTATCGAGTAGGGGCACTGAAGCTTTCTTT. It yields the protein CASSLSSRGTEAFF.